The present TCR beta chain was sequenced within a study of OX40 agonist ivuxolimab in advanced cancers. Study in general: Ivuxolimab, an antibody acting as an agonist of OX40 (CD134), was used to treat patients. Partial responses were achieved by three patients, one with hepatocellular carcinoma and two with cutaneous melanoma. Points from the study as a whole: The antigens recognized by the expanded peripheral T cells, that is their antigen specificity, were not determined.

The table lists this clone with a few counts. The antigen is undetermined. V was clipped by 4 bases and J by 3 bases, with 9 bases between them. Germline CDR1 is SGHTA and CDR2 is FQGNSA. CDR3 size: 13 residues. Systemic immunosuppression or a history of autoimmune disease excluded patients. Clones were sequenced by immunoSEQ multiplex PCR, and TCRdb holds only the in-frame ones, with some missing. The table has about 86,000 clones, about 93% seen once. The source material was CD4+ or CD8+ T cells sorted from blood, sampled in a trial of the OX40 agonist ivuxolimab. This TCR came from an adult with an advanced solid tumor such as melanoma, head and neck, liver or kidney cancer. The chain combines TRBV7-2 with TRBJ1-1; no clear D gene. The CDR3 sequence: CASSSRQDTEAFF. The CDR3 DNA follows: TGTGCCAGCAGCTCCCGTCAGGACACTGAAGCTTTCTTT.